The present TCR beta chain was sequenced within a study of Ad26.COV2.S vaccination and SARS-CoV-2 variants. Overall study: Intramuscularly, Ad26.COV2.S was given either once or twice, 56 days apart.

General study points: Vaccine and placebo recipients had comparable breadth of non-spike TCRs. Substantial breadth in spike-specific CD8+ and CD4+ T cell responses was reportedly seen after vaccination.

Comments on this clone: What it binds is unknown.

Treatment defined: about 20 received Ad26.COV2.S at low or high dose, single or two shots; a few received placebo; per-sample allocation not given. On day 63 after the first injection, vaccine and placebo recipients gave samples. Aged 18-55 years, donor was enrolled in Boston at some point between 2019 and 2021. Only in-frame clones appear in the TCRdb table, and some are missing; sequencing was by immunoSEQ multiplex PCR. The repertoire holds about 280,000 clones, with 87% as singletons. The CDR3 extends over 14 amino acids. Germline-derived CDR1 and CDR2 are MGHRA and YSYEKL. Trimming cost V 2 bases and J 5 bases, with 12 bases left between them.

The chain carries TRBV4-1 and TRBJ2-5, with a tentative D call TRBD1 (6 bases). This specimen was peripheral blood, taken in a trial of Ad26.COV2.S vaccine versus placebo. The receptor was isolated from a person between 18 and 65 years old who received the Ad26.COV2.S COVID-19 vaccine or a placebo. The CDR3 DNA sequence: TGCGCCAGCAGCCAATCTGGGGGCACGGAGACCCAGTACTTC. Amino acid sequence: CASSQSGGTETQYF.